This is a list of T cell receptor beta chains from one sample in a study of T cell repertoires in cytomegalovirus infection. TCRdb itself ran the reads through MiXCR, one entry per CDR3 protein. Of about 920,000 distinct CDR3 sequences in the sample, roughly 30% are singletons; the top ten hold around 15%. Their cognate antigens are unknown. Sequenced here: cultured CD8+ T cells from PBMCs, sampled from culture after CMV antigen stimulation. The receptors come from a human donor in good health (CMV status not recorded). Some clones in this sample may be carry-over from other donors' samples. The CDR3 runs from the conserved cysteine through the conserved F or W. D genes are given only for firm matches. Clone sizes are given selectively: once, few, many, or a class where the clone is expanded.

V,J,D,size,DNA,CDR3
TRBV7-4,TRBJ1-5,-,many,TGTGCCAGCAGCCCGACCCCCGTCACTGAGAATAGCAATCAGCCCCAGCATTTT,CASSPTPVTENSNQPQHF
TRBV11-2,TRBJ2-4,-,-,TGTGCCAGCAGCTTAGAGCGGGGTATCGAGGGCATTCAGTACTTC,CASSLERGIEGIQYF
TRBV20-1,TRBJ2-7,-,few,TGCAGTGCTAGGGTTGCGGGGAGCTACGAGCAGTACTTC,CSARVAGSYEQYF
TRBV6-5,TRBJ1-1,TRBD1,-,TGTGCCAGCAGTTACTTTTCTCCGAACAGGGGGGTGAACACTGAAGCTTTCTTT,CASSYFSPNRGVNTEAFF
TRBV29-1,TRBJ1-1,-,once,TGCAGCGTAATTCAGGGGAACACTGAAGCTTTCTTT,CSVIQGNTEAFF
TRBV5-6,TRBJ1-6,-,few,TGTGCCAGCAGCTTCAGGTTTGGGAAGAATTCACCCCTCCACTTT,CASSFRFGKNSPLHF
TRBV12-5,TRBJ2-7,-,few,TGTGCTAGTACTCGCTCGAGCGGGCAGTACTTC,CASTRSSGQYF
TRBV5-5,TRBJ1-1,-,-,TGTGCCAGCAGCCCGGTGGGAACAGACTTCCTAAGGGACACTGAAGCTTTCTTT,CASSPVGTDFLRDTEAFF
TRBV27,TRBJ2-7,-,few,TGTGCCAGCTGCTCGAGGGCAGGGAGCTACGAGCAGTACTTC,CASCSRAGSYEQYF
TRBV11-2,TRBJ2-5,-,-,TGTGCCAGCAGCTTAGACCACGCCATCCAGGAGACCCAGTACTTC,CASSLDHAIQETQYF
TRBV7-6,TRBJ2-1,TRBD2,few,TGTGCCAGCAGCTTAACAGCGGGGGGCCTCTACAATGAGCAGTTCTTC,CASSLTAGGLYNEQFF
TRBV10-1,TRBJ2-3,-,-,TGCGCCAGCAGTGATTCCCGCTCCACAGATACGCAGTATTTT,CASSDSRSTDTQYF
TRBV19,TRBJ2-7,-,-,TGTGCCACCACGGACGTGGGGGACTCCTACGAGCAGTACTTC,CATTDVGDSYEQYF
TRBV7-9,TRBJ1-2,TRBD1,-,TGTGCCAGCAGCCCCCGAGGGGGACAGGGGGGCTATGGCTACACCTTC,CASSPRGGQGGYGYTF
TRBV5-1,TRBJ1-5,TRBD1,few,TGCGCCAGCAGCCCATGGACAGGAAGCAATCAGCCCCAGCATTTT,CASSPWTGSNQPQHF
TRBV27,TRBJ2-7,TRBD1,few,TGTGCCAGCAGTTCCGGGGACAGAGACTACGAGCAGTACTTC,CASSSGDRDYEQYF
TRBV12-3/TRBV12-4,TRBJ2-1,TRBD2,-,TGTGCCAGCCGCTACTCGGGACTAGCGGGGTGGGAGCAGTTCTTC,CASRYSGLAGWEQFF
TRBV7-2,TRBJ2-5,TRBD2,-,TGTGCCAGCAGCTTACACGGCGGGGGGGCGGAAGAGACCCAGTACTTC,CASSLHGGGAEETQYF